A single sample gave rise to the 20 T cell receptor beta chains below, sequenced in a study of blood T cell repertoires in COVID-19 (dated by TCRdb to the early 2020s). The method behind the library was the immunoSEQ multiplex PCR assay. The immuneACCESS repertoire file appears here via TCRdb, limited to in-frame rearrangements. These files lack a portion of the clones; in checked studies, under half of the deficit traces to unresolved V genes, and the cause of the others is not known. The sample records some 76,000 clones, around 86% of which are singletons. 27% of the sample is in the top ten clones. Material: peripheral blood. Receptor source: a human donor in a cohort sampled during active COVID-19.

The rearrangement joins TRBV2 to TRBJ2-3; 9 positions agree with TRBD2. Germline CDR1 and CDR2: SNHLY and FYNNEI. The CDR3 is 15 residues long. V was pared by 4 bases and J by 2 bases, with 4 bases of the junction left unmatched. CDR3 loop: CASSGPSGATDTQYF. In nucleotides, the CDR3 is TGTGCCAGCAGTGGGCCTAGCGGGGCCACAGATACGCAGTATTTT.

The chain recombines TRBV4-1 with TRBJ2-5, with TRBD1 matching 7 bases. This CDR3 is 15 amino acids long. The germline V gene encodes CDR1 MGHRA and CDR2 YSYEKL. V lost 0 bases and J lost 2; bases outside the gene matches: 3. The CDR3 sequence: CASSQEGQPQETQYF. The CDR3 coding sequence is TGCGCCAGCAGCCAAGAGGGACAGCCGCAAGAGACCCAGTACTTC.

The chain recombines TRBV3-1 (or the pseudogene TRBV3-2) with TRBJ2-1, with 13 bases identical to TRBD2. CDR1 and CDR2 from the germline V gene are LGHDT and YNNKEL (reference sequence). The CDR3 is made up of 17 amino acids. Germline trimming cut 4 bases from V and 1 base from J; bases unmatched to any gene: 4. Here the CDR3 DNA reads TGTGCCAGCAGCCGTACTAGCGGGGGGGTATCCTACAATGAGCAGTTCTTC. Its protein product is CASSRTSGGVSYNEQFF.

The V and J genes are TRBV10-3 and TRBJ1-1; D gene uncertain. Trimming took 8 bases from V and 6 from J, leaving 13 bases between them. The germline V gene encodes CDR1 ENHRY and CDR2 SYGVKD. The CDR3 extends over 12 amino acids. CDR3 sequence reads: CAIGPGMAEAFF. CDR3 DNA sequence: TGTGCCATCGGGCCGGGAATGGCTGAAGCTTTCTTT.

This clone was counted once. V is TRBV27 and J is TRBJ2-7, with a weak D call TRBD1 (6 bases). V dropped 0 bases and J dropped 4 bases, with 13 bases sitting between them. From germline, CDR1 is MNHEY and CDR2 SMNVEV (reference sequence). This CDR3 spans 15 amino acids. In nucleotides, the CDR3 is TGTGCCAGCAGTTTATCCCCCACAGGGTCATACGAGCAGTACTTC. Translating it yields CASSLSPTGSYEQYF.

The genes are TRBV5-4 and TRBJ2-3; 14 nucleotides align to TRBD2. This CDR3 comprises 15 residues. Germline V CDR1 and CDR2: SGHNT, YYREEE (reference sequence). The J segment lost 8 bases and the V segment lost 2 bases, leaving 4 bases of the junction unmatched. The DNA for the CDR3 is TGTGCCAGCAGCTTAGGGACTAGCGGGGGAGGTACGCAGTATTTT. Amino acid sequence: CASSLGTSGGGTQYF. The full variable domain, completed using reference TRBV5-4 and TRBJ2-3, is ETGVTQSPTHLIKTRGQQVTLRCSSQSGHNTVSWYQQALGQGPQFIFQYYREEENGRGNFPPRFSGLQFPNYSSELNVNALELDDSALYLCASSLGTSGGGTQYFGPGTRLTVL.

The chain uses TRBV11-3 and TRBJ2-1, with no clear D. Germline values: CDR1 SGHNT, CDR2 YENEEA. This CDR3 region has 11 residues. The germline V and J ends were trimmed by 7 bases and 9 bases, with 10 bases remaining between them. CDR3 residues: CASTRGGEQFF. CDR3 nucleotides: TGTGCCAGCACCCGCGGCGGTGAGCAGTTCTTC.

The CDR3 region has the DNA TGCGCCAGCCTGCCCCCGGGACTAGCGGGGGGTCTTGGGCTCAATGAGCAGTTCTTC. Its protein is CASLPPGLAGGLGLNEQFF. The rearrangement links TRBV5-1 to TRBJ2-1; TRBD2 matches at 15 bases. CDR1 SGHRS and CDR2 YFSETQ come from the germline V gene. The CDR3 sequence is 19 residues long. Trimming removed 7 bases from V and 6 bases from J; junction bases left unmatched: 17.

The CDR3 nucleotides are TGTGCCACCGGGAGGGAGGGGGAAAAACTGTTTTTT. Its protein is CATGREGEKLFF. V and J are TRBV2 and TRBJ1-4; a possible D gene is TRBD1 (5 bases). The length of the CDR3 is 12 residues. V dropped 10 bases and J dropped 8 bases, with 14 bases sitting between them. Germline V gene sequence: CDR1 SNHLY, CDR2 FYNNEI.

The rearrangement links TRBV3-1 (or the pseudogene TRBV3-2) to TRBJ2-5; 7 nucleotides line up with TRBD1. J gave up 4 bases and V 6 bases, and 2 bases lay outside the gene matches. Germline CDR1 LGHDT, CDR2 YNNKEL (reference sequence). The CDR3 consists of 12 residues. The CDR3: CASRPGGETQYF. CDR3 sequence (DNA): TGTGCCAGCAGACCAGGGGGAGAGACCCAGTACTTC.

This chain connects TRBV18 to TRBJ2-5; 7 bases are shared with TRBD1. Germline-derived CDR1 and CDR2 are KGHSH and LQKENI. Trimming took 0 bases from V and 4 from J; bases not matched to a gene: 11. CDR3 length: 17 residues. CDR3 in DNA: TGTGCCAGCTCACCACCGGGAAGGGGGCGCCTTATAGAGACCCAGTACTTC. It specifies CASSPPGRGRLIETQYF.

The V call is TRBV24-1, the J call TRBJ2-1, with 9 positions matching TRBD1. J lost 5 bases, V lost 0 bases, and 22 bases had no gene match. The CDR3 runs 22 residues. Germline V gene sequence: CDR1 KGHDR, CDR2 SFDVKD. CDR3 amino acids: CATSDLIYGTGKKDRPNNEQFF. The CDR3 DNA follows: TGTGCCACCAGTGATTTGATTTACGGGACAGGGAAGAAGGACCGCCCCAACAATGAGCAGTTCTTC.

The chain links TRBV21-1 to TRBJ2-5; TRBD1 was called by the table and not checked on the DNA. TRBV21-1 is flagged as a pseudogene. The CDR3 totals 16 residues. The CDR3 nucleotides are TGTGCCAGCAGCAAGAACAGTGACAGGGACCAAGAGACCCAGTACTTC. Its protein product is CASSKNSDRDQETQYF.

Details on this clone: The same CDR3 arises from other DNA sequences in this sample as well. The V call is TRBV18, the J call TRBJ1-5, with D maybe TRBD1 (6 bases). The CDR3 consists of 13 residues. The germline V gene has CDR1 KGHSH and CDR2 LQKENI. V lost 3 bases, J lost 4 bases, and 7 bases lay in between. CDR3 DNA: TGTGCCAGCTCACCGGGACAAAATCAGCCCCAGCATTTT. It is translated as CASSPGQNQPQHF.

This clone was found a few times. The chain has TRBV18 and TRBJ1-2, with 12 bases lining up with TRBD1. Germline CDR1 is KGHSH and CDR2 is LQKENI. The V segment lost 5 bases and the J segment 6 bases; nucleotides outside the gene matches: 10. The CDR3 extends over 16 amino acids. Here the CDR3 reads CASSSNVGTGGDGYTF. The CDR3 nucleotides read TGTGCCAGCTCATCCAATGTCGGGACAGGGGGCGATGGCTACACCTTC.

The chain has TRBV18 and TRBJ1-5; 10 bases match TRBD1. Trimming cost V 6 bases and J 4 bases; bases outside gene matches: 6. The length of the CDR3 is 15 residues. In germline, CDR1 is KGHSH, CDR2 LQKENI. CDR3 sequence reads: CASSPRQGANQPQHF. The CDR3 nucleotides read TGTGCCAGCTCTCCCCGACAGGGGGCTAATCAGCCCCAGCATTTT. The full variable domain, in which reference TRBV18 and TRBJ1-5 provide the parts outside the CDR3, is NAGVMQNPRHLVRRRGQEARLRCSPMKGHSHVYWYRQLPEEGLKFMVYLQKENIIDESGMPKERFSAEFPKEGPSILRIQQVVRGDSAAYFCASSPRQGANQPQHFGDGTRLSIL.

The chain recombines TRBV3-1 (or the pseudogene TRBV3-2) with TRBJ1-5; the D is unclear. The ends were cut back, 1 base at V and 0 bases at J, with 4 bases in the middle. CDR3 size: 14 residues. Germline CDR1 is LGHDT and CDR2 is YNNKEL (reference sequence). CDR3 protein: CASSQAVSNQPQHF. The CDR3 DNA reads as TGTGCCAGCAGCCAAGCGGTTAGCAATCAGCCCCAGCATTTT.

The sample holds one count of this clone. The chain employs TRBV4-1 and TRBJ1-3; D is unclear. Germline loops: CDR1 MGHRA, CDR2 YSYEKL. Trimming pared 0 bases from V and 0 bases from J, leaving 15 bases between. CDR3 length: 18 amino acids. CDR3 sequence reads: CASSQDDGRWSSGNTIYF. The CDR3 coding sequence is TGCGCCAGCAGCCAAGATGATGGCAGATGGAGCTCTGGAAACACCATATATTTT.

CDR3 nucleotide sequence: TGTGCCAGCAGCTTAGCGCGCGGGCCTGGGGCCAACGTCCTGACTTTC. Protein sequence: CASSLARGPGANVLTF. The chain has TRBV7-8 and TRBJ2-6; perhaps TRBD2 as D (5 bases). V lost 0 bases and J lost 2, with 8 bases in between. Germline V gene lookup returns CDR1 SGHVS and CDR2 FQNEAQ. CDR3 length: 16 amino acids.

This chain uses TRBV19 with TRBJ1-1, with D unclear. V was cut by 6 bases and J by 0 bases, with 11 bases left in between. Per the germline V gene, CDR1 is LNHDA and CDR2 is SQIVND (reference sequence). The CDR3 is made up of 14 amino acids. CDR3 DNA: TGTGCCAGTAGGGCAGTGGGCGTGAACACTGAAGCTTTCTTT. Protein product: CASRAVGVNTEAFF. The full variable domain, rest sourced from reference TRBV19 and TRBJ1-1, is DGGITQSPKYLFRKEGQNVTLSCEQNLNHDAMYWYRQDPGQGLRLIYYSQIVNDFQKGDIAEGYSVSREKKESFPLTVTSAQKNPTAFYLCASRAVGVNTEAFFGQGTRLTVV.